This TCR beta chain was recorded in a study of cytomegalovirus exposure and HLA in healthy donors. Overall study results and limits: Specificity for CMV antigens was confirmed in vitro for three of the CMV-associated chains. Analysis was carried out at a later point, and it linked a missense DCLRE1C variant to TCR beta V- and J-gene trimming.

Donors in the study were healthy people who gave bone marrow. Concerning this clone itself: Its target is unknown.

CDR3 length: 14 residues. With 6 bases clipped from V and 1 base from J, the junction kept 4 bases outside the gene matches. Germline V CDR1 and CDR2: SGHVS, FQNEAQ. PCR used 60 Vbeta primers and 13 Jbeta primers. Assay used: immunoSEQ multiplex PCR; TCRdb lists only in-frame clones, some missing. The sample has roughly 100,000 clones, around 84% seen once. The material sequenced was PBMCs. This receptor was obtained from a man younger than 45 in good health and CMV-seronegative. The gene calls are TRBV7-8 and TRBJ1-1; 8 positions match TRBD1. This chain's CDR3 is CASSVQGENTEAFF. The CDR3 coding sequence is TGTGCCAGCAGTGTACAGGGGGAGAACACTGAAGCTTTCTTT.